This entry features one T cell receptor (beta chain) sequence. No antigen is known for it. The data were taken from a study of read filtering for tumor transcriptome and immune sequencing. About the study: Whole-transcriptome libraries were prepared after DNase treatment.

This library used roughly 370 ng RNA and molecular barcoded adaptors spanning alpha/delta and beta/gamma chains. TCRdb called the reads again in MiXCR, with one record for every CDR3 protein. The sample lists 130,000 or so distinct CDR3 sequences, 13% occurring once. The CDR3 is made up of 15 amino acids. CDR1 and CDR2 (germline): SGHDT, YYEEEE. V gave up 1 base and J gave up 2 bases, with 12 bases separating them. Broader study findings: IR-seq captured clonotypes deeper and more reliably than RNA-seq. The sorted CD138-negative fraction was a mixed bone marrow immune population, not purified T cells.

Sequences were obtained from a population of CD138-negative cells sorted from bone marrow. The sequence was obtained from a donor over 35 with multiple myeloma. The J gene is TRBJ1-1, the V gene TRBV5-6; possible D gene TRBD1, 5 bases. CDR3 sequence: CASSLLTGVNTEAFF. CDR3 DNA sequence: TGTGCCAGCAGCTTGCTCACAGGAGTTAACACTGAAGCTTTCTTT. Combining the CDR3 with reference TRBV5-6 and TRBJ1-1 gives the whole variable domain DAGVTQSPTHLIKTRGQQVTLRCSPKSGHDTVSWYQQALGQGPQFIFQYYEEEERQRGNFPDRFSGHQFPNYSSELNVNALLLGDSALYLCASSLLTGVNTEAFFGQGTRLTVV.